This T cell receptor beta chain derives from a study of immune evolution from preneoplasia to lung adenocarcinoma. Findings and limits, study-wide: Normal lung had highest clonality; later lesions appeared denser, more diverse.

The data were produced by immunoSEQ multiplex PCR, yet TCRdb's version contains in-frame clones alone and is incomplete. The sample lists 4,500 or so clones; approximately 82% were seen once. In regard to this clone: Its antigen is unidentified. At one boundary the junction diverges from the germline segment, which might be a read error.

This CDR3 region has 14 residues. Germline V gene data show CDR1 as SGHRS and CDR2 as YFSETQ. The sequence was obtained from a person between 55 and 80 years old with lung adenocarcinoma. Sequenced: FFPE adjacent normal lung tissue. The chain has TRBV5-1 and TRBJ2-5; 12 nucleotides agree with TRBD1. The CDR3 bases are TGCGCCAGCAGCTGGGACAGGGGGCAAGGGACCCAGTACTTC. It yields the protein CASSWDRGQGTQYF. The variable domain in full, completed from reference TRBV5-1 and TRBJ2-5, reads KAGVTQTPRYLIKTRGQQVTLSCSPISGHRSVSWYQQTPGQGLQFLFEYFSETQRNKGNFPGRFSGRQFSNSRSEMNVSTLELGDSALYLCASSWDRGQGTQYFGPGTRLLVL.